This TCR beta chain derives from a study of blood T cell repertoires in COVID-19. Study-level background: PBMCs, B-cell-depleted T cells, or T cells were the source of the cDNA or gDNA that made up the material.

The study assigned cohorts using participant-reported clinical history. Donors of Cohort 3 who recovered were those that had two negative PCRs, clearance, or symptom resolution. Measured with immunoSEQ multiplex PCR; TCRdb has only the in-frame clones, and not every one. The profile shows around 310,000 clones, about nine tenths of them singletons. This TCR was sampled from a woman aged 40 to 50 who had recovered from COVID-19. The sample consisted of PBMCs or T cells enriched from blood (not recorded which).

The CDR3 loop is CAWNLGAGLAANEQFF. The CDR3 coding sequence is TGTGCCTGGAACCTAGGGGCGGGACTAGCGGCCAATGAGCAGTTCTTC. The chain uses TRBV30 and TRBJ2-1; 11 positions agree with TRBD2. The CDR3 consists of 16 residues. Germline V gene lookup returns CDR1 GTSNPN and CDR2 SVGIG (reference sequence). V shed 4 bases, J shed 6 bases, and the junction held 11 bases outside the gene matches.